Listed below are T cell receptor beta chains from one sample, sequenced in a study of blood T cell repertoires in COVID-19. TCRdb's table, derived via immunoSEQ multiplex PCR, lists solely in-frame clones and lacks some. The table records about 100,000 clones, around four fifths of them present only once. Sequencing was done on a sample of peripheral blood. Receptor source: a man aged 50 to 59 with active or convalescent COVID-19. The CDR3 runs from the conserved cysteine through the conserved F or W.

j_gene,v_gene,CDR3aa
TRBJ1-1,TRBV3-1/TRBV3-2,CASSQGVAEAFF
TRBJ2-1,TRBV20-1,CSASSLAGSSGNEQFF
TRBJ2-7,TRBV29-1,CSAGLVNEQYF
TRBJ2-7,TRBV12-3/TRBV12-4,CASRLRTRREQYF
TRBJ2-7,TRBV7-9,CASSLFTSGTYEQYF
TRBJ2-2,TRBV18,CASSPQPGANTGELFF
TRBJ1-1,TRBV24-1,CATSDTAGKVFF
TRBJ2-3,TRBV10-1,CASGGGDTQYF
TRBJ2-3,TRBV9,CASSAKSTDTQYF
TRBJ2-7,TRBV7-6,CASSYQPGQSYEQYF
TRBJ1-2,TRBV28,CASSLSSTQGGYTF
TRBJ2-7,TRBV24-1,CATSDTTGVVSGEQYF
TRBJ2-1,TRBV7-9,CASSLALAGYNEQFF
TRBJ1-5,TRBV28,CASTGSNQPQHF
TRBJ2-5,TRBV7-6,CASSFRTGGTIGETQYF